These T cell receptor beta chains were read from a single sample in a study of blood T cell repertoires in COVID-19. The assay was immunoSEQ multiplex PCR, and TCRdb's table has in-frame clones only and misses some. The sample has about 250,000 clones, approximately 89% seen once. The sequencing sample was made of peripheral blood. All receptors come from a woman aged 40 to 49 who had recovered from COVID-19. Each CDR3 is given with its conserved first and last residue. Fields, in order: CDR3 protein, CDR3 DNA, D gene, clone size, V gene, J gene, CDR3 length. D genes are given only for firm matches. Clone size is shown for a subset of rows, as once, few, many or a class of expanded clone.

CDR3: CAISDNRGRADTQYF
DNA: TGTGCCATCAGTGACAACAGGGGGCGGGCAGATACGCAGTATTTT
D: TRBD1
size: NA
V: TRBV10-3
J: TRBJ2-3
length: 15

CDR3: CASSTGLAGNGEQFF
DNA: TGTGCCAGCAGCACCGGACTAGCGGGAAATGGAGAGCAGTTCTTC
D: TRBD2
size: NA
V: TRBV11-3
J: TRBJ2-1
length: 15

CDR3: CASVRQVPNTEAFF
DNA: TGTGCCAGCGTCCGACAGGTCCCGAACACTGAAGCTTTCTTT
D: NA
size: NA
V: TRBV28
J: TRBJ1-1
length: 14

CDR3: CASNRDTNYGYTF
DNA: TGTGCCAGCAACAGAGATACTAACTATGGCTACACCTTC
D: NA
size: NA
V: TRBV28
J: TRBJ1-2
length: 13

CDR3: CASSYRVGQETQYF
DNA: TGTGCCAGCAGCTACAGGGTAGGGCAAGAGACCCAGTACTTC
D: NA
size: NA
V: TRBV9
J: TRBJ2-5
length: 14

CDR3: CASSIVQREVEQFF
DNA: TGTGCCAGTAGTATAGTACAGCGGGAGGTAGAGCAGTTCTTC
D: TRBD2
size: NA
V: TRBV19
J: TRBJ2-1
length: 14

CDR3: CASSLGQGFTDTQYF
DNA: TGTGCCAGCAGCTTGGGGCAGGGTTTTACAGATACGCAGTATTTT
D: NA
size: NA
V: TRBV7-7
J: TRBJ2-3
length: 15

CDR3: CASSREDEKLFF
DNA: TGTGCCAGCTCACGAGAGGATGAAAAACTGTTTTTT
D: NA
size: few
V: TRBV18
J: TRBJ1-4
length: 12

CDR3: CASSITGVGTGELFF
DNA: TGTGCCAGTAGTATAACAGGGGTTGGCACCGGGGAGCTGTTTTTT
D: TRBD1
size: NA
V: TRBV19
J: TRBJ2-2
length: 15

CDR3: CASASGSMFMAVGELFF
DNA: TGTGCCAGCGCGAGCGGGAGTATGTTTATGGCCGTCGGGGAGCTGTTTTTT
D: TRBD2
size: NA
V: TRBV9
J: TRBJ2-2
length: 17

CDR3: CASFSGFGNTEAFF
DNA: TGCGCCAGCTTCTCAGGGTTCGGGAACACTGAAGCTTTCTTT
D: NA
size: once
V: TRBV5-1
J: TRBJ1-1
length: 14

CDR3: CASSIRGQGGSHQPQHF
DNA: TGTGCCAGTAGTATCAGGGGACAGGGGGGTTCCCATCAGCCCCAGCATTTT
D: TRBD1
size: NA
V: TRBV19
J: TRBJ1-5
length: 17

CDR3: CASSIDGNTMEQYF
DNA: TGTGCCAGCAGCATTGACGGGAACACAATGGAGCAGTACTTC
D: NA
size: once
V: TRBV7-2
J: TRBJ2-7
length: 14

CDR3: CASSLLGAGETQYF
DNA: TGTGCCAGCAGCTTGTTGGGGGCAGGGGAGACCCAGTACTTC
D: NA
size: NA
V: TRBV5-5
J: TRBJ2-5
length: 14

CDR3: CASSQTRTSGRSDTQYF
DNA: TGTGCCAGCAGCCAAACCCGGACTAGCGGGAGATCAGATACGCAGTATTTT
D: TRBD2
size: NA
V: TRBV3-1/TRBV3-2
J: TRBJ2-3
length: 17

CDR3: CASSLTGTGNTIYF
DNA: TGTGCCAGCAGTCTTACAGGGACCGGAAACACCATATATTTT
D: NA
size: once
V: TRBV27
J: TRBJ1-3
length: 14

CDR3: CASSFPLNEQYF
DNA: TGTGCCAGCAGTTTCCCACTGAACGAGCAGTACTTC
D: NA
size: NA
V: TRBV28
J: TRBJ2-7
length: 12

CDR3: CAISEYTGTSGTQYF
DNA: TGTGCCATCAGTGAATACACAGGGACCTCCGGGACCCAGTACTTC
D: NA
size: NA
V: TRBV10-3
J: TRBJ2-5
length: 15

CDR3: CASSVLQGARNTEAFF
DNA: TGTGCCAGTAGTGTATTACAGGGGGCGCGGAACACTGAAGCTTTCTTT
D: TRBD1
size: NA
V: TRBV19
J: TRBJ1-1
length: 16

CDR3: CASSVAGGQQFF
DNA: TGTGCCAGCAGCGTAGCGGGCGGGCAGCAGTTCTTC
D: NA
size: NA
V: TRBV9
J: TRBJ2-1
length: 12

CDR3: CATNRGTAGELFF
DNA: TGTGCCACTAATAGGGGGACCGCCGGGGAGCTGTTTTTT
D: NA
size: NA
V: TRBV19
J: TRBJ2-2
length: 13

CDR3: CASSFPGAGTIGYTF
DNA: TGTGCCAGCAGCTTCCCCGGGGCAGGGACTATTGGCTACACCTTC
D: NA
size: NA
V: TRBV5-6
J: TRBJ1-2
length: 15

CDR3: CASSYLRDSLNTEAFF
DNA: TGTGCCAGCAGTTACTTGCGGGACAGCCTGAACACTGAAGCTTTCTTT
D: TRBD1
size: NA
V: TRBV6-5
J: TRBJ1-1
length: 16

CDR3: CASSLLSGNGYTF
DNA: TGTGCCAGCAGTTTATTATCCGGGAACGGCTACACCTTC
D: NA
size: NA
V: TRBV28
J: TRBJ1-2
length: 13

CDR3: CASSFIQRGQETQYF
DNA: TGTGCCAGCAGCTTCATTCAAAGGGGGCAAGAGACCCAGTACTTC
D: NA
size: once
V: TRBV7-9
J: TRBJ2-5
length: 15

CDR3: CASSRTGGPQAFF
DNA: TGTGCCAGCAGCCGGACAGGGGGCCCCCAAGCTTTCTTT
D: TRBD1
size: NA
V: TRBV5-4
J: TRBJ1-1
length: 13

CDR3: CASSPGTPGETQYF
DNA: TGTGCCAGCAGCCCCGGGACTCCTGGCGAGACCCAGTACTTC
D: NA
size: few
V: TRBV9
J: TRBJ2-5
length: 14

CDR3: CASSSYRGRGVQKLFF
DNA: TGTGCCAGCAGCTCGTACAGGGGGCGCGGGGTACAAAAACTGTTTTTT
D: TRBD1
size: NA
V: TRBV7-9
J: TRBJ1-4
length: 16

CDR3: CASSHSGDSTDTQYF
DNA: TGTGCCAGCAGCCATAGCGGGGATAGCACAGATACGCAGTATTTT
D: TRBD2
size: NA
V: TRBV9
J: TRBJ2-3
length: 15

CDR3: CASSYVEEGYTF
DNA: TGTGCCAGCAGTTACGTAGAGGAGGGCTACACCTTC
D: NA
size: NA
V: TRBV6-6
J: TRBJ1-2
length: 12

CDR3: CASSLGRDRVSYEQYF
DNA: TGCGCCAGCAGCTTGGGAAGGGACAGGGTTTCCTACGAGCAGTACTTC
D: TRBD1
size: NA
V: TRBV5-1
J: TRBJ2-7
length: 16

CDR3: CASSDPSGFSYNEQFF
DNA: TGTGCCAGTAGCGATCCTAGCGGATTCTCCTACAATGAGCAGTTCTTC
D: TRBD2
size: NA
V: TRBV19
J: TRBJ2-1
length: 16

CDR3: CASSTTGTYGYTF
DNA: TGTGCCAGCAGCACGACAGGGACCTATGGCTACACCTTC
D: TRBD1
size: NA
V: TRBV2
J: TRBJ1-2
length: 13

CDR3: CASSPVDGTDTQYF
DNA: TGCGCCAGCAGCCCGGTAGATGGCACAGATACGCAGTATTTT
D: NA
size: once
V: TRBV4-3
J: TRBJ2-3
length: 14

CDR3: CASSIAQGLGHSPLHF
DNA: TGTGCCAGCAGCATAGCACAGGGATTAGGGCATTCACCCCTCCACTTT
D: NA
size: few
V: TRBV7-9
J: TRBJ1-6
length: 16

CDR3: CASSLVGGYGYTF
DNA: TGTGCCAGCAGCTTAGTAGGCGGCTATGGCTACACCTTC
D: NA
size: NA
V: TRBV7-2
J: TRBJ1-2
length: 13

CDR3: CASSLNNVVPGGELFF
DNA: TGTGCCAGCAGCCTAAATAATGTGGTACCGGGCGGGGAGCTGTTTTTT
D: NA
size: NA
V: TRBV7-2
J: TRBJ2-2
length: 16

CDR3: CSASRGGQGAYEQYF
DNA: TGCAGTGCTAGTAGGGGTGGGCAGGGGGCTTATGAGCAGTACTTC
D: TRBD1
size: NA
V: TRBV20-1
J: TRBJ2-7
length: 15

CDR3: CAWSVRVGAEQFF
DNA: TGTGCCTGGAGTGTACGGGTAGGGGCTGAGCAGTTCTTC
D: NA
size: NA
V: TRBV30
J: TRBJ2-1
length: 13

CDR3: CASSLTQGGNSPLHF
DNA: TGTGCCAGCAGCTTGACTCAGGGAGGCAATTCACCCCTCCACTTT
D: NA
size: NA
V: TRBV5-4
J: TRBJ1-6
length: 15

CDR3: CASSTGTATEAFF
DNA: TGCGCCAGCAGCACAGGGACAGCCACTGAAGCTTTCTTT
D: TRBD1
size: NA
V: TRBV5-1
J: TRBJ1-1
length: 13

CDR3: CASSRQRNTEAFF
DNA: TGTGCCAGCAGTAGACAGAGGAACACTGAAGCTTTCTTT
D: NA
size: NA
V: TRBV27
J: TRBJ1-1
length: 13

CDR3: CASSIWGLGGTEAFF
DNA: TGTGCCAGTAGTATATGGGGGCTAGGAGGCACTGAAGCTTTCTTT
D: NA
size: NA
V: TRBV19
J: TRBJ1-1
length: 15

CDR3: CASRESREVSGANVLTF
DNA: TGCGCCAGCAGAGAATCCAGGGAGGTCTCTGGGGCCAACGTCCTGACTTTC
D: NA
size: NA
V: TRBV4-3
J: TRBJ2-6
length: 17

CDR3: CASSVGTYQETQYF
DNA: TGTGCCAGCAGCGTAGGAACATACCAAGAGACCCAGTACTTC
D: NA
size: NA
V: TRBV9
J: TRBJ2-5
length: 14

CDR3: CASSQVTKNEKLFF
DNA: TGCGCCAGCAGCCAAGTAACAAAGAATGAAAAACTGTTTTTT
D: NA
size: NA
V: TRBV4-1
J: TRBJ1-4
length: 14

CDR3: CASSLLRGGATGELFF
DNA: TGCGCCAGCAGCTTGTTACGCGGGGGGGCCACCGGGGAGCTGTTTTTT
D: TRBD2
size: NA
V: TRBV5-1
J: TRBJ2-2
length: 16

CDR3: CASSSTGGNSPLHF
DNA: TGTGCCAGCAGCAGTACAGGGGGCAATTCACCCCTCCACTTT
D: TRBD1
size: NA
V: TRBV5-4
J: TRBJ1-6
length: 14

CDR3: CASSATPAGYTF
DNA: TGTGCCAGCAGCGCTACCCCCGCGGGCTACACCTTC
D: NA
size: few
V: TRBV9
J: TRBJ1-2
length: 12